The entry below gives a single TCR beta chain sequence along with its context. This clonotype was detected only a few times. The antigen this receptor binds is unknown. No base-level quality is on record; no much larger clone is a single base apart. Sequencing was carried out with an Illumina HiSeq 1500. TCRdb took the public reads, trimmed them with fastp at Q25, ran MiXCR for clone calling and kept in-frame beta chains. CDR3 protein duplicates are merged, each entry listing the most common genes and DNA. This sample holds about 770,000 distinct CDR3 sequences; approximately 32% were observed only once. Over 10% of the sample lies in the top ten. These data come from a study of T cell repertoires in cytomegalovirus infection (dated by TCRdb to 2018 to 2020). At the level of the whole study: The peptide stimulations were aimed at well-studied HLA-B-restricted epitopes as well as recently identified HLA-C-restricted CMV epitopes, whose presentation resists viral immunomodulation. The HLA type of each donor mattered for the analysis, because public TCR beta signatures pointed to carriage of CMV infection along with the matching HLA type.

The CDR3 measures 16 amino acids from cysteine to phenylalanine. The CDR3 DNA has 48 bases and is translated from base 1. Trimming takes 3 bases from V and 0 bases from J, and the germline ends sit 11 bases apart. Here is what the overall study found, with its caveats: In the ex vivo response, HLA-C-restricted CMV-specific TCR beta clonotypes were dominant, and in two of eight donors the single most frequent clonotype came from this HLA-C-restricted group. Cumulative frequency of public TCR beta family members discriminated carriers of CMV infection plus the relevant HLA type in this cohort and an independent 352-donor cohort.

The treatment or condition label on this specimen signifies: in vitro stimulation with specific CMV peptide epitopes to enrich CMV-specific T cells. The TCR was taken from a human donor in good health (CMV status not recorded). Some clones in this sample may be carry-over from other donors' samples. The chain is assembled from TRBV12-3 or TRBV12-4 and TRBJ1-4; too little of a D gene remains to name it. The sample here was cultured CD8+ T cells from PBMCs, taken from culture after CMV antigen stimulation. The DNA sequence is given as TGTGCCAGCAGTTTCGTTGCGGTTGCAACTAATGAAAAACTGTTTTTT. Translated, it reads CASSFVAVATNEKLFF.